This TCR beta chain was obtained from a study of CD4 T cells in relation to SARS-CoV-2 and coronaviruses. Whole-study context: PBMCs were cultured with antigen for less than twelve days before TCR beta sequencing. Study-level results: About 65% of donors had memory CD4+ clonotypes crossrecognizing SARS-CoV-2 and common cold coronavirus spike.

J was trimmed by 3 bases and V by 4 bases; bases with no gene match: 7. Per germline, CDR1 SGHRS and CDR2 YFSETQ. The CDR3 runs 15 residues. CD4+ T cells from unexposed donors were obtained before the COVID-19 pandemic (2011-2018). Isolation of CD4+ T cells took place after nine to ten days in culture. Unexposed-donor CD4+ T cells were probed with SARS-CoV-2 S/N and four cold-coronavirus spikes, cells permitting. Cultures received half-medium IL-2 refreshes on days 3 and 7. Data came from immunoSEQ multiplex PCR; TCRdb stores just in-frame clones and leaves some out. The sample contains some 30,000 clones, 76% of which appear only once. This clone was observed once. Antigen: not known.

The specimen was CD4+ T cells from PBMCs, cultured in vitro. The chain couples TRBV5-1 to TRBJ2-7; 10 bases line up with TRBD1. The receptor was isolated from a human donor in good health. The CDR3 region has the DNA TGCGCCAGCAGCCCGAGACAGGGGGCCGACTACGAGCAGTACTTC. It translates to CASSPRQGADYEQYF.